This section outlines one TCR beta chain sequence together with its context. It has no known antigen specificity. The cohort comprised hundreds of healthy bone marrow donors. Cohort members were all nominally healthy when sampled, although unrecorded immune exposures were likely present. The donor tested CMV seropositive and was one of the 289 seropositive cohort members. Each donor provided a peripheral blood sample, and peripheral blood mononuclear cells were used for TCR beta sequencing. Genomic DNA was extracted from the blood cell samples with the Qiagen DNeasy Blood Extraction Kit. The germline V gene encodes CDR1 SNHLY and CDR2 FYNNEI. There are 13 amino acids in the CDR3, from cysteine to phenylalanine inclusive. This entry keeps only the CDR3 DNA: 39 bases, framed from base 1. V gives up 6 bases and J gives up 1 base, and the segment between their germline ends measures 8 bases. Library creation used the immunoSEQ multiplex PCR assay. A mixture of 60 forward primers for TCR Vbeta segments and 13 reverse primers for TCR Jbeta segments was used in the multiplex PCR. Amplification of the CDR3 region of rearranged TCR beta genes was performed with a multiplex PCR assay on genomic DNA. On the Illumina HiSeq System, the amplified TCR beta libraries were sequenced as 87-base-pair reads. Per the source publication's procedure: In a later analysis, roughly 80 million unique TCR beta chains were counted across the 500 to 700 repertoires, and about 9.9 million of these chains were shared by at least two donors. Raw reads were error-corrected and collapsed into unique sequences with a nearest-neighbor algorithm that merged closely related sequences to remove PCR and sequencing errors. V, D and J gene segments were assigned by aligning CDR3 sequences to IMGT reference sequences. For a sequence to be retained, a match of at least six nucleotides to both a V gene segment and a J gene segment was required. Rearrangements were classified as productive when the CDR3 lacked stop codons and remained in frame with V and J, and all other rearrangements were classified as non-productive. CDR3 was defined according to IMGT convention as the region running from the second conserved V-encoded cysteine to the conserved J-encoded phenylalanine. The earlier analysis of about 530 of the donors excluded any sequence lacking an unambiguous match to a single V gene segment. An earlier analysis of about 590 of the donors classified V segments as functional when productive rearrangements were above 56.7% and as segregating when the standard deviation between donors was above 5%. A statistical classification framework was built to diagnose cytomegalovirus status from the catalog of TCR beta chain sequences. In a later analysis, V and J genes were assigned by comparing TCR nucleotide sequences against IMGT/GENE-DB human TR gene sequences. Using the TCRdist pipeline, a later analysis assigned CDR3 sequences along with most-parsimonious VDJ recombination scenarios. In a later analysis, each TCR beta chain was defined by its CDR3 amino acid sequence together with its V-gene family, and reads lacking a unique V-gene family were excluded. A later analysis removed roughly 590 highly shared, low-generation-probability nucleotide sequences to deal with suspected cross-contamination and a sequencing artifact. A later analysis calculated a clonal expansion index for each public chain from normalized within-repertoire ranks of inferred template counts. In a later analysis, generation probabilities were computed with a VDJ recombination model fitted to out-of-frame rearrangements, and the resulting probabilities were checked against IGoR. A later analysis scored TCR-TCR, TCR-HLA and TCR-CMV co-occurrence with hypergeometric tests, applying a repertoire-size bias correction to TCR pairs. In a later analysis, false discovery rates were estimated by permuting HLA or CMV assignments 20 times. In a later analysis, co-occurring TCRs were grouped using DBSCAN, with TCRdist sequence similarity added in when clustering inside HLA-allele-positive subsets. For co-occurrence clustering, repertoires with fewer than 30,000 or more than 120,000 public chains were excluded, along with roughly 5 repertoires with anomalous nucleotide sharing. The source is immuneACCESS, and TCRdb retained only in-frame sequences with V and J called. Part of the clones is not carried over; for the studies checked, unresolved V genes explain less than half of this, and the remainder is unexplained. That table is the source of V, J and clone size, and D and trimming were worked out from the DNA. The table of this sample itemizes more than 45,000 clones. The ten largest clonotypes hold about 12% of the sample.

The data derive from a study of cytomegalovirus exposure and HLA in healthy donors (dated by TCRdb to 2015 to 2018). Turning to the overall study: According to an earlier analysis of a few hundred of the donors, about 179 million T cells yielded 95 million to 140 million unique TCR beta sequences and around 300 Gb of sequence data. An early release covering some 640 HLA-typed donors comprised approximately 290 gigabases of sequencing data and around 80 million unique TCR sequences. Of the roughly 400 genotyped donors, 70% to 90% were placed in the genetic ancestry cluster associated with self-reported Caucasian donors. The aim of the study was to test whether cataloging public T cell receptors could identify signatures of past pathogen exposure. Using immunosequencing, the study profiled T cell repertoires from approximately 700 subjects and related those repertoires to cytomegalovirus serostatus. A separate validation cohort of roughly 120 different subjects was used in addition to the approximately 670-subject first cohort. High-throughput TCR immunosequencing, statistical association of individual TCRs with disease status, and machine learning were combined to predict cytomegalovirus infection status. In a later analysis, previously published TCR beta repertoires from 666 donors were re-analyzed and high-resolution HLA genotyping was added so that TCR occurrence patterns could be studied. The later analysis used no new phenotypic data to find candidate immune exposures, relying instead on TCR beta sequences and their occurrence across donors. In an earlier analysis of around 540 of the donors, high-throughput TCR beta sequencing was used to judge whether each TCR beta V gene segment behaved as functional or pseudogenic. Donor age, sex, ethnicity and CMV serostatus were collected together with the repertoire data. Genome-wide SNP genotypes for about three fifths of the roughly 670 donors were used in a later genetic analysis, which treated that subset as a discovery cohort. All discovery cohort repertoires had been generated on a single sequencing platform. Both class I and class II loci were covered by HLA typing, at four-digit resolution. The number of typed donors differed by locus: about 620-630 for A, B, C, DRB1 and DQB1; 500 to 550 for DQA1; roughly 600 for DPA1; and 400 to 480 for DPB1. Five DR-DQ haplotypes were treated as single units for association and clustering because of strong linkage in the cohort. Among about 360 genotyped donors of the cohort, an average of around 240,000 unique TCR beta nucleotide sequences were sequenced per donor, about a sixth of them non-productive. Broad study findings and their caveats: Only TCR beta chains were sequenced in this cohort, and the absence of alpha or paired-chain data limited detectable features. In a later analysis, several top co-occurrence clusters were reported to appear linked to parvovirus B19, influenza, CMV and Epstein-Barr virus. Broadly in line with IMGT annotations, most TCR beta V segments showed up in productive rearrangements about 87% or about 30% of the time in an earlier analysis of under 700 of the donors. Three of the identified cytomegalovirus-associated TCR beta chains were confirmed in vitro to be specific for cytomegalovirus antigens. In a later analysis, most CMV-associated TCR beta chains were found to appear HLA-restricted, with HLA associations seemingly driven largely by CMV exposure. V-gene and J-gene trimming of TCR beta chains was associated with a missense DCLRE1C variant in a later genetic analysis, and the association was replicated in an independent cohort. CMV serostatus was the only immune exposure information available for the cohort. Correlated functional status among segregating V segments might be attributable to linkage disequilibrium, but an unknown experimental factor could not be ruled out. A later analysis found that HLA-associated TCR beta chains were more clonally expanded and had lower generation probabilities than equally common non-associated chains. A further reported finding was that TCR beta sequences accurately predicted the HLA-A and HLA-B alleles for most subjects in the first cohort. The study gave a list of more than 150 TCR beta chains associated with cytomegalovirus. Because the 87-base-pair reads could not distinguish some IMGT-functional V segments, including TRBV6-2 and TRBV6-3, those segments were excluded. The classifier was reported to diagnose cytomegalovirus status with high specificity and sensitivity in both the original and validation cohorts. Because some donors lacked HLA typing at each locus, the association tests relied only on the typed subset. Most TCR sequences were seen in very few donors, while some public TCRs were found in many individuals. In a later genetic analysis, fewer N-insertions in productive TCRs were reported among donors in an Asian-associated ancestry cluster than the roughly 710-donor mean. According to a later analysis, TCR association rates differed among HLA loci, with DRB1 alleles showing the most associated TCRs and HLA-C alleles showing the fewest. The presence/absence analyses assumed that sequencing depth was roughly uniform across donors, and that assumption may not be true. A group of highly shared sequence variants was considered likely to be a technical artifact of the sequencing pipeline. According to the authors, the approach could potentially be generalized to other disease states and immunological phenotypes. At a false discovery rate of 0.05, a later analysis linked approximately 18,000 TCR beta sequences to specific HLA alleles. Seventeen rarely observed V segments, including chromosome 9 orphons, were excluded from the earlier analysis of about 600 of the donors because counts were too low. Strong co-occurrence of HLA alleles, especially DR and DQ, made assigning TCR associations to individual alleles difficult.

Material for sequencing was PBMCs. The clonotype comes from a woman in her twenties or thirties in good health and CMV-seropositive. The chain is encoded by TRBV2 joined to TRBJ2-3, with the D gene not confidently named. The CDR3: CASRWAGTDTQYF. The DNA sequence is as follows: TGTGCCAGCAGGTGGGCAGGCACAGATACGCAGTATTTT.